The 22 T cell receptor beta chains in this list originate from one sample, sequenced in a study of T cell repertoires in cytomegalovirus infection. TCRdb re-derived calls from the reads in MiXCR, one entry per CDR3 protein. The sample lists approximately 500,000 distinct CDR3 sequences; 16% were seen once. The specimen was CD8+ T cells from PBMCs. The receptors here all came from a human donor in good health (CMV status not recorded). Some clones in this sample may be carry-over from other donors' samples.

At least ten counts were recorded for this clonotype. The gene calls are TRBV7-3 and TRBJ2-5; 12 nucleotides agree with TRBD2. J lost 5 bases, V lost 3 bases, and 19 bases had no gene match. Germline V gene data show CDR1 as SGHTA and CDR2 as FQGTGA. CDR3 length: 20 amino acids. CDR3 loop: CASSLYPGSASGRARETQYF. For the CDR3, the DNA is TGTGCCAGCAGCTTGTATCCCGGCTCGGCTAGCGGGAGGGCCCGGGAGACCCAGTACTTC.

This clonotype was counted between two and nine times. The J gene is TRBJ1-2, the V gene TRBV5-1; TRBD1 aligns across 8 bases. J gave up 5 bases and V 0 bases, and 15 bases lay outside the gene matches. The CDR3 runs to 18 residues. Germline values: CDR1 SGHRS, CDR2 YFSETQ. The CDR3 loop reads CASSLVGQGRAVLYGYTF. In DNA form, the CDR3 reads TGCGCCAGCAGCTTGGTCGGACAGGGAAGAGCTGTATTATATGGCTACACCTTC.

This clonotype was counted many times. The chain joins TRBV27 to TRBJ2-7, with D unclear. V was shortened by 5 bases and J by 0 bases, with 20 bases between the two germline ends. CDR1 MNHEY and CDR2 SMNVEV come from the germline V gene (reference sequence). The CDR3 covers 17 residues. The CDR3 bases are TGTGCCAGCAGTGCCACCCCAGGCCTTACGAGCTCCTACGAGCAGTACTTC. Translation: CASSATPGLTSSYEQYF.

This clonotype was counted ten times or more. The chain is built from TRBV6-6 and TRBJ1-5; maybe TRBD1 (5 bases). V shed 2 bases and J shed 0 bases, with 8 bases lying between them. This CDR3 is built from 15 residues. Germline V gene sequence: CDR1 MNHNY, CDR2 SVGAGI (reference sequence). CDR3: CASSYPRDSNQPQHF. For the CDR3, the DNA is TGTGCCAGCAGTTACCCCAGGGATAGCAATCAGCCCCAGCATTTT.

Details on this clonotype: A much larger clone is a single base away; this may be a read error. The chain uses TRBV25-1 and TRBJ1-2, with D perhaps TRBD1 (5 bases). The CDR3 has 11 residues. The germline V gene has CDR1 MGHDK and CDR2 SYGVNS. CDR3 loop: CASSDNSGYTF. The CDR3 DNA sequence: TGTGCCAGCTCGGACAACTCTGGCTACACCTTC.

CDR3: CSARGLAGDSYEQYF. The DNA of the CDR3 is TGCAGTGCTAGAGGACTAGCGGGGGACTCCTACGAGCAGTACTTC. V usage is TRBV20-1 and J usage is TRBJ2-7; 12 bases are shared with TRBD2. The CDR3 totals 15 residues. CDR1 and CDR2 from the germline V gene are DFQATT and SNEGSKA (reference sequence). The junction had 1 base not matched to a gene; V was cut back by 1 base and J by 0 bases.

The chain uses TRBV23-1 and TRBJ2-7; D is unclear. TRBV23-1 carries the ORF label, with uncertain function. V lost 1 base, J lost 3 bases, and 13 bases lay in between. The CDR3 runs to 15 residues. The CDR3 loop is CASSQLEMPLYEQYF. The CDR3 coding sequence is TGCGCCAGCAGTCAATTGGAGATGCCCCTCTACGAGCAGTACTTC.

In regard to this clonotype: One end of the junction varies from germline; a read error may be responsible. V is TRBV9 and J is TRBJ2-3; weak D call: TRBD2 (6 bases). The germline gives CDR1 SGDLS, CDR2 YYNGEE. CDR3 size: 14 residues. This CDR3 is CASSGWVSGDTQYF. The CDR3 region has the DNA TGCGCCAGCAGCGGGTGGGTTAGCGGCGATACGCAGTATTTT.

This chain links TRBV19 with TRBJ1-1; 7 positions match TRBD1. Looked up from germline, CDR1 is LNHDA and CDR2 is SQIVND (reference sequence). CDR3 length equals 16 residues. V shed 5 bases and J 5 bases; nucleotides not matched to a gene: 14. This chain's CDR3 is CASSPLQGRNRTEAFF. The CDR3 DNA sequence: TGTGCCAGTAGTCCCTTACAGGGGAGAAACCGGACTGAAGCTTTCTTT.

This sequence joins TRBV20-1 and TRBJ2-3, with 11 bases that match TRBD2. With 3 bases clipped from V and 5 bases from J, the junction kept 4 bases outside the gene matches. Looked up from germline, CDR1 is DFQATT and CDR2 is SNEGSKA (reference sequence). The CDR3 loop spans 14 amino acids. CDR3 protein: CSARSLAGGDTQYF. The DNA for the CDR3 is TGCAGTGCTAGGTCGCTAGCGGGGGGAGATACGCAGTATTTT.

This clonotype was seen ten or more times. The chain couples TRBV6-6 to TRBJ2-5; unclear D gene. Germline lookup yields CDR1 MNHNY and CDR2 SVGAGI (reference sequence). CDR3 size: 16 residues. V shed 0 bases and J shed 2 bases, with 13 bases lying between them. The CDR3 DNA sequence: TGTGCCAGCAGTTACTCTCAGGCAATACTTCAAGAGACCCAGTACTTC. Translated, it gives CASSYSQAILQETQYF.

The genes are TRBV28 and TRBJ2-7; D remains unclear. Trimming removed 6 bases at V and 3 bases at J, with 6 bases between. CDR1 is MDHEN and CDR2 is SYDVKM in the germline V gene. The CDR3 is 11 residues long. The CDR3 reads CASRNNYEQYF. CDR3 DNA: TGTGCCAGCAGGAACAACTACGAGCAGTACTTC.

The sample holds a few counts of this clonotype. This chain links TRBV27 with TRBJ1-5; D is possibly TRBD1 (5 bases). Per germline, CDR1 MNHEY and CDR2 SMNVEV (reference sequence). This CDR3 has 17 residues. Trimming took off 2 bases at V and 4 bases at J, with 18 bases between the two ends. CDR3 protein: CASSLRSGGFENQPQHF. The DNA for the CDR3 is TGTGCCAGCAGTTTAAGATCCGGGGGTTTTGAGAATCAGCCCCAGCATTTT.

This clonotype came up a few times. This chain connects TRBV10-3 to TRBJ1-5; 7 nucleotides line up with TRBD1. V shed 2 bases, J shed 4 bases, and the junction held 8 bases outside the gene matches. CDR3 length equals 16 residues. Per the germline V gene, CDR1 is ENHRY and CDR2 is SYGVKD. This CDR3 is CAISEPGGGVNQPQHF. CDR3 in DNA: TGTGCCATCAGTGAGCCAGGGGGGGGGGTTAATCAGCCCCAGCATTTT.

This clonotype was observed at least ten times. The rearrangement joins TRBV12-3 or TRBV12-4 to TRBJ2-1, with no clear D. This CDR3 region has 14 residues. The ends were cut back, 3 bases at V and 7 bases at J, with 13 bases in the middle. The CDR3 sequence is CASSFQRFSNEQFF. The CDR3 nucleotides read TGTGCCAGCAGTTTCCAGCGCTTCTCAAATGAGCAGTTCTTC.

In its sample, this clonotype was seen many times. This chain joins TRBV12-3 or TRBV12-4 and TRBJ2-3; maybe TRBD2 (6 bases). The CDR3 is 17 residues long. The ends were cut back, 4 bases at V and 0 bases at J, with 17 bases in the middle. CDR3 DNA sequence: TGTGCCAGCAGTTCCAGCGGGCAGGGTAGTAGCACAGATACGCAGTATTTT. Protein sequence: CASSSSGQGSSTDTQYF.

Only a few counts were recorded for this clonotype. V is TRBV28 and J is TRBJ2-7; D not resolved. CDR3 size: 13 residues. Trimming stripped 5 bases from V and 3 bases from J, with 11 bases between. Germline loops: CDR1 MDHEN, CDR2 SYDVKM. The CDR3 protein is CASSPQYIYEQYF. Here the CDR3 DNA reads TGTGCCAGCAGTCCCCAGTACATCTACGAGCAGTACTTC.

Only a few counts were recorded for this clonotype. The chain employs TRBV2 and TRBJ2-3; 10 bases agree with TRBD2. This CDR3 region has 15 residues. Losses at the gene ends were 10 bases for V and 1 base for J; bases not matched to a gene: 8. CDR1 and CDR2 from the germline V gene are SNHLY and FYNNEI. The CDR3 sequence is CAKLMLAGGTDTQYF. The CDR3 DNA reads as TGTGCCAAGCTAATGCTAGCGGGGGGCACAGATACGCAGTATTTT. The full variable domain, in which reference TRBV2 and TRBJ2-3 provide the parts outside the CDR3, is EPEVTQTPSHQVTQMGQEVILRCVPISNHLYFYWYRQILGQKVEFLVSFYNNEISEKSEIFDDQFSVERPDGSNFTLKIRSTKLEDSAMYFCAKLMLAGGTDTQYFGPGTRLTVL.

In its sample, this clonotype was seen many times. DNA for the CDR3: TGTGCCAGCAGTGAAATAAGCGCGAGCTACGAGCAGTACTTC. Amino acid sequence: CASSEISASYEQYF. V gene TRBV2 combines with J gene TRBJ2-7; D is unresolved. The CDR3 contains 14 residues. V gave up 2 bases and J gave up 3 bases, with 11 bases separating them. The germline V gene encodes CDR1 SNHLY and CDR2 FYNNEI.

Many counts were recorded for this clonotype. At one of its ends the junction is not consistent with the germline gene, which may arise from a read error. The rearrangement uses TRBV7-2 and TRBJ2-5; 8 nucleotides line up with TRBD2. Germline-derived CDR1 and CDR2 are SGHTA and FQGNSA. The CDR3 is 14 amino acids. CDR3 nucleotides: TGTGCCAGCAGCATAGCGGGAAGGGTAGAGACCCAGTACTTC. Translating gives CASSIAGRVETQYF.

The chain recombines TRBV28 with TRBJ2-7, with D perhaps TRBD1 (6 bases). Germline V CDR1 and CDR2: MDHEN, SYDVKM. V lost 5 bases and J 5 bases, leaving 22 bases between the germline ends. The CDR3 covers 16 residues. The chain's CDR3 is CASSPGTGIGENEQYF. CDR3 nucleotides: TGTGCCAGCAGTCCAGGTACAGGGATCGGAGAGAACGAGCAGTACTTC.

This clonotype was detected a few times. V and J are TRBV9 and TRBJ1-6; D unclear. Germline assignment: CDR1 SGDLS and CDR2 YYNGEE. The CDR3 is 16 residues long. V shed 0 bases and J shed 9 bases, with 16 bases lying between them. As DNA, the CDR3 is TGTGCCAGCAGCGTAGGGAGGGAGGTCGGTACTTCACCCCTCCACTTT. Its translation: CASSVGREVGTSPLHF.